The 14 T cell receptor beta chains in this list originate from one sample, sequenced in a study of neurological immune-mediated disorders. The sample's time point: longitudinal time-point 1 (baseline). TCRdb re-called the 5' RACE reads through MiXCR, storing one row per CDR3 protein. The table has approximately 46,000 distinct CDR3 sequences, approximately 9.1% seen once; the top ten hold 1.5% to 2%. Sequenced sample: PBMCs. The receptors were sampled from a woman in her forties in good health.

This clonotype showed up many times. The rearrangement joins TRBV11-1 to TRBJ2-7; weak D call: TRBD1 (5 bases). Germline values: CDR1 SGHAT, CDR2 FQDESV (reference sequence). The CDR3 contains 15 residues. V was cut by 5 bases and J by 0 bases, with 14 bases left in between. CDR3 bases: TGTGCCAGCAGCGCTCGGACAAGGAGCTCCTACGAGCAGTACTTC. Translation: CASSARTRSSYEQYF.

At least ten counts were recorded for this clonotype. CDR3 amino acids: CAISEGRSSTDTQYF. CDR3 bases: TGTGCCATCAGTGAGGGGCGTTCTAGCACAGATACGCAGTATTTT. The V gene is TRBV10-3, the J gene TRBJ2-3; the D is unclear. The CDR3 extends over 15 amino acids. V gave up 2 bases and J gave up 0 bases, with 9 bases separating them. CDR1 and CDR2 (germline): ENHRY, SYGVKD.

This clonotype has at least ten counts. V usage is TRBV12-3 or TRBV12-4 and J usage is TRBJ1-4, with D possibly being TRBD1 (5 bases). The CDR3 loop spans 13 amino acids. The V and J ends lost 6 bases and 8 bases respectively, with 13 bases between them. CDR3 DNA sequence: TGTGCCAGCAGCCTCAGAGCAGGGGAAAAACTGTTTTTT. Translating it yields CASSLRAGEKLFF.

In this sample, this clonotype turned up many times. V and J are TRBV20-1 and TRBJ2-3; 7 bases are a match to TRBD2. CDR1 DFQATT and CDR2 SNEGSKA come from the germline V gene (reference sequence). Trimming at V came to 4 bases and at J to 2 bases, leaving 12 bases not matched to a gene. The CDR3 spans 16 residues. This chain's CDR3 is CSATKAERGLTDTQYF. CDR3 DNA sequence: TGCAGTGCTACCAAAGCGGAGCGGGGCCTCACAGATACGCAGTATTTT.

In regard to this clonotype: A much larger clone is a single base away; this may be a read error. The chain employs TRBV5-1 and TRBJ1-1, with D perhaps matching TRBD1 (6 bases). This CDR3 has 15 amino acids. V was cut by 4 bases and J by 4 bases, with 17 bases left in between. The germline V gene encodes CDR1 SGHRS and CDR2 YFSETQ. As DNA, the CDR3 is TGCGCCAGCAGCGAAATCAGGGGATCCGGCACTGAAGCTTTCTTT. This translates into CASSEIRGSGTEAFF.

This clonotype was picked up many times. V is TRBV7-9 and J is TRBJ1-1; 7 nucleotides agree with TRBD1. The V gene end was trimmed by 4 bases and the J gene end by 1 base; junction bases not matched to a gene: 9. The CDR3 contains 16 residues. Germline CDR1 and CDR2: SEHNR and FQNEAQ (reference sequence). The CDR3 nucleotides read TGTGCCAGCAGCTACCGGGACAGACAAAAGAACACTGAAGCTTTCTTT. This gives the protein CASSYRDRQKNTEAFF. Full variable domain (remainder filled in from reference TRBV7-9 and TRBJ1-1): DTGVSQNPRHKITKRGQNVTFRCDPISEHNRLYWYRQTLGQGPEFLTYFQNEAQLEKSRLLSDRFSAERPKGSFSTLEIQRTEQGDSAMYLCASSYRDRQKNTEAFFGQGTRLTVV.

This clonotype was detected ten times or more. The chain has TRBV7-2 and TRBJ1-1; 8 bases map to TRBD1. V shed 2 bases and J 5 bases; nucleotides not matched to a gene: 13. Germline CDR1 SGHTA, CDR2 FQGNSA. This CDR3 region has 17 residues. Here the CDR3 DNA reads TGTGCCAGCAGCTTAACCCGCGTAGGACAGGGTGGAACTGAAGCTTTCTTT. It translates to CASSLTRVGQGGTEAFF.

This clonotype came up many times. V is TRBV3-1 and J is TRBJ1-4; 8 bases align to TRBD1. The germline CDR1 and CDR2 sequences are LGHDT and YNNKEL (reference sequence). The CDR3 covers 19 residues. The junction had 12 bases not matched to a gene; V was cut back by 0 bases and J by 3 bases. CDR3 sequence (DNA): TGTGCCAGCAGCCAAGATGGGCCATGGACAGGGACACCTAATGAAAAACTGTTTTTT. It is translated as CASSQDGPWTGTPNEKLFF.

By proportion, this clonotype is medium-sized (0.01 to 0.1%). The V gene is TRBV7-2, the J gene TRBJ2-2; TRBD1 might be the D (6 bases). The CDR3 consists of 18 residues. Trimming removed 1 base at V and 5 bases at J, with 20 bases between. CDR1 and CDR2 from the germline V gene are SGHTA and FQGNSA. The CDR3: CASSLVSRGSSGTGELFF. In DNA form, the CDR3 reads TGTGCCAGCAGCTTAGTTTCCAGGGGATCTTCGGGGACCGGGGAGCTGTTTTTT.

At least ten counts were recorded for this clonotype. The CDR3 nucleotides are TGTGCCAGCAGCATCTCCGGGGGTACGGAAAACACCATATATTTT. This encodes CASSISGGTENTIYF. V usage is TRBV7-2 and J usage is TRBJ1-3; D possibly corresponds to TRBD1 (5 bases). CDR1 is SGHTA and CDR2 is FQGNSA in the germline V gene. CDR3 size: 15 residues. Trimming took 5 bases from V and 6 from J, leaving 17 bases between them.

This clonotype was counted at least ten times. The V and J genes are TRBV5-1 and TRBJ2-7, with a weak D call TRBD2 (7 bases). V was pared by 3 bases and J by 2 bases, with 18 bases between. This CDR3 contains 16 residues. Germline CDR1 SGHRS, CDR2 YFSETQ. The CDR3 sequence is CASSWGAGGPTYEQYF. CDR3 DNA: TGCGCCAGCAGCTGGGGGGCCGGGGGGCCCACCTACGAGCAGTACTTC. Combining the CDR3 with reference TRBV5-1 and TRBJ2-7 gives the whole variable domain KAGVTQTPRYLIKTRGQQVTLSCSPISGHRSVSWYQQTPGQGLQFLFEYFSETQRNKGNFPGRFSGRQFSNSRSEMNVSTLELGDSALYLCASSWGAGGPTYEQYFGPGTRLTVT.

In its sample, this clonotype was seen many times. The genes are TRBV7-2 and TRBJ2-7; TRBD2 is a possible D gene (7 bases). Germline V gene data show CDR1 as SGHTA and CDR2 as FQGNSA. CDR3 length: 16 amino acids. V was trimmed by 7 bases and J by 1 base, leaving 20 bases between them. CDR3 region: CASNQPAGHPSYEQYF. In DNA, the CDR3 is TGTGCCAGCAACCAACCAGCGGGACATCCTTCCTACGAGCAGTACTTC.

This clonotype was observed many times. The chain employs TRBV20-1 and TRBJ2-1, with 9 bases matching TRBD1. The CDR3 is made up of 14 amino acids. The junction had 13 bases not matched to a gene; V was cut back by 8 bases and J by 8 bases. Germline V lookup: CDR1 DFQATT, CDR2 SNEGSKA (reference sequence). The CDR3 nucleotides are TGCAGTACCACAGGGGGCGCCGGTTCATATGAGCAGTTCTTC. Residues: CSTTGGAGSYEQFF.

This clonotype came up many times. This chain links TRBV6-2 or TRBV6-3 with TRBJ2-2; D unclear. Germline V lookup: CDR1 MNHEY, CDR2 SVGEGT. Deletions cut 4 bases from V and 6 bases from J, with 12 bases between. This CDR3 contains 14 residues. The CDR3: CASSFQLLAGELFF. CDR3 DNA: TGTGCCAGCAGTTTCCAACTCTTGGCCGGGGAGCTGTTTTTT.